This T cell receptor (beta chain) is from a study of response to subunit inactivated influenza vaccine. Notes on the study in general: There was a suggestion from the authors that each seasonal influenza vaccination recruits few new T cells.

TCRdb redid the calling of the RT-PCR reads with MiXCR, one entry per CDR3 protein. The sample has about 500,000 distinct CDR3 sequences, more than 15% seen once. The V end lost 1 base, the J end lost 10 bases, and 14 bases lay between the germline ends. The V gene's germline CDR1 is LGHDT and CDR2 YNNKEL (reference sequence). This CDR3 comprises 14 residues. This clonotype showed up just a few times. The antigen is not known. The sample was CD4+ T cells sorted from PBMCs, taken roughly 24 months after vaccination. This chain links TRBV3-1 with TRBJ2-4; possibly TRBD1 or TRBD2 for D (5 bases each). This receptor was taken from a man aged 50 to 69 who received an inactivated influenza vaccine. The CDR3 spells CASSQVGTIGIQYF. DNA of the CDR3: TGTGCCAGCAGCCAAGTCGGGACCATTGGGATTCAGTACTTC.